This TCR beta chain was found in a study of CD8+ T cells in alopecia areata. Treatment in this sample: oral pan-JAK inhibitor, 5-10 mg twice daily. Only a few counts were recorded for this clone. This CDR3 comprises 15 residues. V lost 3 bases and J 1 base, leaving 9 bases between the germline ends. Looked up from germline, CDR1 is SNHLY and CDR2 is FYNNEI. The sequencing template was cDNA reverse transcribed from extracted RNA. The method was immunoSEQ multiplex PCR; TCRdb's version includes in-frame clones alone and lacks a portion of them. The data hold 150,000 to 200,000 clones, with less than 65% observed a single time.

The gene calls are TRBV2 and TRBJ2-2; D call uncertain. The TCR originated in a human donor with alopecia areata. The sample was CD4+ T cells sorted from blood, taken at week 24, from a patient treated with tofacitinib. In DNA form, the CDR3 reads TGTGCCAGCAGTGACGTACAAGTGAACACCGGGGAGCTGTTTTTT. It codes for CASSDVQVNTGELFF.